This T cell receptor (beta chain) was sequenced in a study of cytomegalovirus exposure and HLA in healthy donors. General observations from the study: CMV antigen specificity was confirmed in vitro for a few CMV-associated chains.

There are a few counts of this clone. Its matching antigen is unknown. CDR1 is SEHNR, CDR2 FQNEAQ, per germline (reference sequence). This CDR3 has 17 residues. The V segment lost 5 bases and the J segment 0 bases; nucleotides outside the gene matches: 4. PCR was performed using 60 Vbeta and 13 Jbeta primers. TCRdb's copy holds only in-frame clones and misses some; the assay was immunoSEQ multiplex PCR. The sample shows 130,000 to 150,000 clones, roughly 76% of them seen only once. This clonotype originated in a man between 18 and 35 years old in good health and CMV-seronegative. What was sequenced was PBMCs. The rearrangement links TRBV7-9 to TRBJ2-2, with 12 bases aligning to TRBD2. This chain's CDR3 is CASSRGLAGSNTGELFF. The CDR3 nucleotides are TGTGCCAGCAGCCGCGGACTAGCGGGATCGAACACCGGGGAGCTGTTTTTT.